This TCR beta chain was identified during a study of blood T cell repertoires in COVID-19. For the study at large: The United States, Italy and Spain were the sources of the acute and convalescent COVID-19 samples.

Profiled with immunoSEQ multiplex PCR; TCRdb holds only in-frame clones, not every one. The sample has over 70,000 clones, 80% to 90% seen once. Per the germline V gene, CDR1 is GTSNPN and CDR2 is SVGIG (reference sequence). Losses at the gene ends were 8 bases for V and 5 bases for J; bases not matched to a gene: 14. The CDR3 contains 14 residues. Sequenced material: peripheral blood. The gene calls are TRBV30 and TRBJ2-5; 7 nucleotides match TRBD2. The clonotype comes from a man between 60 and 70 years old with COVID-19, enrolled during active disease. The CDR3 spells CAATRGLGDETQYF. CDR3 DNA sequence: TGTGCCGCAACCCGAGGACTAGGAGACGAGACCCAGTACTTC.